The next 9 T cell receptor beta chains were all read from a single sample in a study of blood T cells in healthy people across ages. Next came a second PCR, run for roughly 6 to 11 cycles, which used a sample-barcoded 5' primer along with a J-beta primer mix. TCRdb used MiXCR to reprocess the 5' RACE reads, holding one entry per CDR3 protein. The sample yields about 1.8 million distinct CDR3 sequences, approximately 50% seen once. The sequenced sample was blood. The receptor set was obtained from a woman aged 40 to 50 in good health.

The chain has TRBV21-1 and TRBJ2-1; TRBD1, as called in the table, went unchecked against the DNA. TRBV21-1 corresponds to a pseudogene. This CDR3 contains 16 residues. DNA of the CDR3: TGTGCCAGCAGCAAAACGGATCGGGGGAGTTACAATGAGCAGTTCTTC. Its protein product is CASSKTDRGSYNEQFF.

This clonotype was counted ten times or more. The chain joins TRBV10-3 to TRBJ2-5, with D unclear. The CDR3 extends over 13 amino acids. Germline V gene sequence: CDR1 ENHRY, CDR2 SYGVKD. V lost 2 bases and J 1 base, leaving 5 bases between the germline ends. CDR3 sequence: CAISEGRQETQYF. The CDR3 DNA sequence: TGTGCCATCAGTGAGGGACGCCAAGAGACCCAGTACTTC.

V and J are TRBV6-5 and TRBJ1-4; no reliable D call. The V gene's germline CDR1 is MNHEY and CDR2 SVGAGI. The CDR3 is made up of 13 amino acids. The V gene lost 6 bases and the J gene lost 8 bases, with 13 bases spanning the gap. The CDR3 sequence: CASRTRVGEKLFF. The CDR3 nucleotides are TGTGCCAGCAGGACAAGGGTGGGAGAAAAACTGTTTTTT.

This clonotype has at least ten counts. One end of the junction does not line up with germline, which may come from a read error. The rearrangement joins TRBV5-1 to TRBJ2-1, with 9 bases aligning to TRBD1. CDR3 size: 13 residues. Germline loops: CDR1 SGHRS, CDR2 YFSETQ. CDR3 in amino acids: CASSSGQGNEQFF. DNA for the CDR3: TGTGCCAGCAGCTCGGGACAGGGCAATGAGCAGTTCTTC. The full variable domain, with the rest looked up from reference TRBV5-1 and TRBJ2-1, is KAGVTQTPRYLIKTRGQQVTLSCSPISGHRSVSWYQQTPGQGLQFLFEYFSETQRNKGNFPGRFSGRQFSNSRSEMNVSTLELGDSALYLCASSSGQGNEQFFGPGTRLTVL.

A single count supports this clonotype. J is TRBJ2-3 and V is TRBV29-1; D gene uncertain. CDR1 and CDR2 from the germline V gene are SQVTM and ANQGSEA. This CDR3 has 12 amino acids. Trimming removed 3 bases from V and 5 bases from J, with 9 bases in between. The DNA of the CDR3 is TGCAGCGTTGAGAGAGCCAAAGATACGCAGTATTTT. It is translated as CSVERAKDTQYF.

This chain connects TRBV2 to TRBJ1-2, with D possibly being TRBD1 (5 bases). Trimming removed 8 bases at V and 1 base at J, with 14 bases between. Germline V gene data show CDR1 as SNHLY and CDR2 as FYNNEI. This CDR3 has 14 residues. The CDR3 nucleotides read TGTGCCAGCGGGCCTCAGGGACTTAACTATGGCTACACCTTC. It encodes CASGPQGLNYGYTF.

This sequence joins TRBV7-2 and TRBJ2-5; 7 bases agree with TRBD1. The V gene end was trimmed by 3 bases and the J gene end by 5 bases; junction bases not matched to a gene: 6. There are 14 residues in the CDR3. Germline values: CDR1 SGHTA, CDR2 FQGNSA. CDR3 in DNA: TGTGCCAGCAGCTTGGGACAGTCTGGCGAGACCCAGTACTTC. Its protein is CASSLGQSGETQYF.

The chain employs TRBV12-3 or TRBV12-4 and TRBJ2-5; D possibly uses TRBD1 or TRBD2 (5 bases each). This CDR3 has 14 amino acids. Trimming pared 6 bases from V and 5 bases from J, leaving 16 bases between. The CDR3: CASRLRGVRETQYF. The CDR3 DNA follows: TGTGCCAGCAGGCTGAGAGGGGTGCGTGAGACCCAGTACTTC.

This sequence joins TRBV6-2 or TRBV6-3 and TRBJ2-5, with 15 nucleotides matching TRBD2. There are 17 residues in the CDR3. V lost 4 bases, J lost 1 base, and 4 bases stayed unmatched. Germline lookup yields CDR1 MNHEY and CDR2 SVGEGT. CDR3 region: CASSSGTSGGIQETQYF. In nucleotides, the CDR3 is TGTGCCAGCAGTTCCGGGACTAGCGGGGGGATCCAAGAGACCCAGTACTTC.